This TCR beta chain was recovered during a study of blood T cells in healthy people across ages. This clonotype turned up a few times. Its antigen is not known. Donors were healthy Caucasian individuals from Russia aged about 6 to 100. Donors gave around 10 milliliters of peripheral blood apiece. Study outcomes and limitations: With age, beta diversity per million T cells declined roughly linearly, significantly by 40.

The V gene lost 0 bases and the J gene lost 8 bases, with 17 bases spanning the gap. The germline V gene encodes CDR1 LGHNA and CDR2 YSLEER. This CDR3 comprises 17 residues. For the second PCR, which ran for 7 to 11 cycles, a sample-barcoded 5' primer and a J-beta primer mix were used. One entry per CDR3 protein results from TCRdb running MiXCR on the 5' RACE reads. The sample carries roughly 1.9 million distinct CDR3 sequences, roughly two fifths recorded once. This TCR came from a human donor in good health. Sequences were obtained from blood. The V gene is TRBV4-3, the J gene TRBJ1-6, with D possibly being TRBD1 (6 bases). The CDR3 coding sequence is TGCGCCAGCAGCCAAGATTCGGATCCGGCAGGGGATTCACCCCTCCACTTT. It is translated as CASSQDSDPAGDSPLHF.